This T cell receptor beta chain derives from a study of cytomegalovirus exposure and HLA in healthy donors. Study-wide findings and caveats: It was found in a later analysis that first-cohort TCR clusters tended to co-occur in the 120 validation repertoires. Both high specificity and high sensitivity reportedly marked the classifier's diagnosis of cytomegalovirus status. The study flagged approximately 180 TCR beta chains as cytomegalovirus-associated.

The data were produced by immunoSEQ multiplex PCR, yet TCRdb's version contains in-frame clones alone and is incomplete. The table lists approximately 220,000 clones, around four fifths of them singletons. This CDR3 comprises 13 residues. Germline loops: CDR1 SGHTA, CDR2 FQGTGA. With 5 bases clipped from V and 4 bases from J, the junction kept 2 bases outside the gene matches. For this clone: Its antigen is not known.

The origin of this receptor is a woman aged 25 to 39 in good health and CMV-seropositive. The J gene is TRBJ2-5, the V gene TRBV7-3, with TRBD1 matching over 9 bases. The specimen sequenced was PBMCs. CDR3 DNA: TGTGCCAGCAGCCCGGGACAGGGAGAGACCCAGTACTTC. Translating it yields CASSPGQGETQYF.